The clone carrying this T cell receptor beta chain showed up many times. This sample was included in a study of T cells after yellow fever vaccination. TCRdb itself ran the 5' RACE reads through MiXCR, one entry per CDR3 protein. This table holds fewer than 150,000 distinct CDR3 sequences, 7.7% found once. Germline V gene lookup returns CDR1 SQVTM and CDR2 ANQGSEA. The V end lost 4 bases, the J end lost 2 bases, and 13 bases lay between the germline ends. The CDR3 has 14 amino acids. The chain recombines TRBV29-1 with TRBJ2-3, with unresolved D. This clonotype originated in a man aged 30-40 years who received the YFV17D yellow fever vaccine. Here the sequenced sample was CD4+ T cells sorted from PBMCs, taken 5 days after the yellow fever booster vaccination. The CDR3 reads CSVGGWGFTDTQYF. CDR3 DNA: TGCAGCGTTGGTGGCTGGGGATTCACAGATACGCAGTATTTT.